A single sample gave rise to the 29 T cell receptor beta chains below, sequenced in a study of shared clonotypes between healthy human individuals (dated by TCRdb to the early 2020s). The receptor library was made with the immunoSEQ multiplex PCR assay. TCRdb stores this immuneACCESS table with in-frame sequences only. Part of the clones is absent; in the studies checked, under half of the shortfall reflects unresolved V genes, and no reason is known for the rest. In all, the sample holds over 2 million clones, and about 90% of those were seen once. About 0.36% of the sample rests with the top ten. The sequencing input was naive CD4+ T cells from PBMCs. The sample's cell subset or site, from its label and the paper: CD45RA+ positively selected. Receptors originate from a man aged 18 to 30 in good health. Some clones in this sample may be carry-over from other donors' samples.

The genes are TRBV29-1 and TRBJ1-2; no clear D. Germline V lookup: CDR1 SQVTM, CDR2 ANQGSEA. Trimming pared 8 bases from V and 11 bases from J, leaving 12 bases between. The CDR3 loop spans 9 amino acids. DNA for the CDR3: TGCAGCAGCGAAGGGAATTACACCTTC. Translated: CSSEGNYTF. The full variable domain, with the rest looked up from reference TRBV29-1 and TRBJ1-2, is SAVISQKPSRDICQRGTSLTIQCQVDSQVTMMFWYRQQPGQSLTLIATANQGSEATYESGFVIDKFPISRPNLTFSTLTVSNMSPEDSSIYLCSSEGNYTFGSGTRLTVV.

This chain joins TRBV7-8 and TRBJ2-5, with D unresolved. Looked up from germline, CDR1 is SGHVS and CDR2 is FQNEAQ. This CDR3 is 14 amino acids long. The ends were cut back, 0 bases at V and 4 bases at J, with 9 bases in the middle. The CDR3 here is CASSLALRTETQYF. For the CDR3, the DNA is TGTGCCAGCAGCTTAGCGCTGCGGACAGAGACCCAGTACTTC.

This rearrangement joins TRBV5-1 to TRBJ2-3; the D gene is possibly TRBD1 (5 bases). Trimming shortened V by 0 bases and J by 8 bases, and 16 bases separated the two germline ends. The CDR3 loop spans 15 amino acids. The germline CDR1 and CDR2 sequences are SGHRS and YFSETQ. The CDR3 DNA follows: TGCGCCAGCAGCTTGGGGGGCAGCGAAGTGGCTACGCAGTATTTT. Amino acid sequence: CASSLGGSEVATQYF.

V gene TRBV4-1 combines with J gene TRBJ2-3, with a possible D match to TRBD1 (6 bases). V shed 2 bases and J shed 4 bases, with 16 bases lying between them. CDR1 and CDR2 from the germline V gene are MGHRA and YSYEKL. The CDR3 contains 16 residues. DNA of the CDR3: TGCGCCAGCAGCCAACAACCTACAGGGAGCCCAGATACGCAGTATTTT. This encodes CASSQQPTGSPDTQYF.

The chain has TRBV11-3 and TRBJ2-1; TRBD2 aligns across 8 bases. Trimming took 0 bases from V and 2 from J; bases not matched to a gene: 12. The CDR3 covers 19 residues. CDR1 SGHNT and CDR2 YENEEA come from the germline V gene. The CDR3 coding sequence is TGTGCCAGCAGCTTAGAGGGGGCTTTCAGCGGGAGTACCTACAATGAGCAGTTCTTC. This codes for CASSLEGAFSGSTYNEQFF. Combining the CDR3 with reference TRBV11-3 and TRBJ2-1 gives the whole variable domain EAGVVQSPRYKIIEKKQPVAFWCNPISGHNTLYWYLQNLGQGPELLIRYENEEAVDDSQLPKDRFSAERLKGVDSTLKIQPAELGDSAVYLCASSLEGAFSGSTYNEQFFGPGTRLTVL.

The chain couples TRBV7-2 to TRBJ1-5; D gene unclear. The V end lost 2 bases, the J end lost 4 bases, and 6 bases lay between the germline ends. The germline V gene has CDR1 SGHTA and CDR2 FQGNSA. This CDR3 contains 13 residues. CDR3 bases: TGTGCCAGCAGCTTATCCCCAAATCAGCCCCAGCATTTT. It yields the protein CASSLSPNQPQHF.

J is TRBJ2-7 and V is TRBV9; 9 nucleotides match TRBD2. Trimming cost V 3 bases and J 1 base; bases outside gene matches: 5. The CDR3 has 15 residues. The germline V gene encodes CDR1 SGDLS and CDR2 YYNGEE. The CDR3 DNA sequence: TGTGCCAGCAGCGAGACTAGCGGACCTTCCTACGAGCAGTACTTC. It translates to CASSETSGPSYEQYF.

This clone was seen only a few times. The rearrangement uses TRBV29-1 and TRBJ1-1, with unresolved D. This CDR3 has 10 amino acids. Germline V gene sequence: CDR1 SQVTM, CDR2 ANQGSEA. V was cut by 3 bases and J by 11 bases, with 10 bases left in between. The CDR3 sequence: CSVDATVAFF. The CDR3 coding sequence is TGCAGCGTTGATGCGACCGTGGCTTTCTTT.

CDR3 sequence reads: CASSEGLAGYTDTQYF. CDR3 DNA: TGTGCCAGCAGCGAGGGACTAGCGGGTTACACAGATACGCAGTATTTT. This chain joins TRBV9 and TRBJ2-3; the match to TRBD2 covers 12 bases. Trimming cost V 3 bases and J 2 bases; bases outside gene matches: 4. The V gene's germline CDR1 is SGDLS and CDR2 YYNGEE. CDR3 length equals 16 residues.

The gene calls are TRBV18 and TRBJ1-1; 8 bases map to TRBD1. Germline lookup yields CDR1 KGHSH and CDR2 LQKENI. V shed 2 bases and J 5 bases; nucleotides not matched to a gene: 4. The CDR3 covers 14 residues. DNA for the CDR3: TGTGCCAGCTCACCAGCAGGGGGCGCGACTGAAGCTTTCTTT. Translation: CASSPAGGATEAFF.

About this clone: The sample has other DNA sequences that encode this CDR3 too. This chain joins TRBV7-2 and TRBJ2-7, with D perhaps being TRBD1 or TRBD2 (5 bases each). Trimming removed 1 base at V and 2 bases at J, with 9 bases between. The CDR3 has 14 residues. Germline CDR1 and CDR2: SGHTA and FQGNSA. The CDR3 sequence: CASSLGGSPYEQYF. CDR3 bases: TGTGCCAGCAGCTTAGGGGGGAGCCCCTACGAGCAGTACTTC.

This clone was found a few times. This chain joins TRBV11-2 and TRBJ2-7; D is ambiguous. The CDR3 has 11 amino acids. Germline V lookup: CDR1 SGHAT, CDR2 FQNNGV. V lost 2 bases, J lost 6 bases, and 5 bases lay in between. CDR3 sequence reads: CASSLMAEQYF. DNA for the CDR3: TGTGCCAGCAGCTTAATGGCCGAGCAGTACTTC.

This chain links TRBV28 with TRBJ1-2; a weak D match, TRBD1 (6 bases). The CDR3 consists of 15 residues. Trimming cost V 4 bases and J 4 bases, with 16 bases left between them. Germline V lookup: CDR1 MDHEN, CDR2 SYDVKM. CDR3 amino acids: CASSWLGGGRYGYTF. CDR3 in DNA: TGTGCCAGCAGTTGGTTGGGAGGGGGACGCTATGGCTACACCTTC.

The chain carries TRBV5-1 and TRBJ2-2, with D possibly TRBD2 on 6 matching bases. This CDR3 comprises 15 residues. With 0 bases removed from V and 3 bases from J, the gap between germline ends came to 9 bases. CDR1 SGHRS and CDR2 YFSETQ come from the germline V gene. The CDR3 reads CASSLVSGYTGELFF. Here the CDR3 DNA reads TGCGCCAGCAGCTTGGTTAGCGGATACACCGGGGAGCTGTTTTTT.

The V and J genes are TRBV9 and TRBJ2-1; TRBD2 aligns across 14 bases. With 3 bases clipped from V and 2 bases from J, the junction kept 7 bases outside the gene matches. The CDR3 consists of 18 residues. CDR1 SGDLS and CDR2 YYNGEE come from the germline V gene. CDR3 DNA sequence: TGTGCCAGCAGCGGGGGGACTAGCGGGAGTGTTACCTACAATGAGCAGTTCTTC. This codes for CASSGGTSGSVTYNEQFF.

The chain uses TRBV5-1 and TRBJ2-1, with D perhaps TRBD1 (6 bases). The CDR3 consists of 15 residues. V was trimmed by 0 bases and J by 9 bases, leaving 16 bases between them. Germline V CDR1 and CDR2: SGHRS, YFSETQ. The CDR3 DNA reads as TGCGCCAGCAGCTTGGGGACAGCAGTCGGTATTGAGCAGTTCTTC. This gives the protein CASSLGTAVGIEQFF.

The chain couples TRBV4-1 to TRBJ1-1; D is uncertain. Germline-derived CDR1 and CDR2 are MGHRA and YSYEKL. This CDR3 comprises 14 residues. V dropped 4 bases and J dropped 4 bases, with 13 bases sitting between them. CDR3 loop: CASSPGRRSTEAFF. CDR3 nucleotides: TGCGCCAGCAGCCCCGGACGGCGCAGCACTGAAGCTTTCTTT.

V usage is TRBV6-5 and J usage is TRBJ2-7, with TRBD1 matching over 11 bases. The CDR3 is 15 amino acids. V lost 6 bases to trimming and J lost 2 bases; unmatched junction nucleotides: 6. Germline V gene data show CDR1 as MNHEY and CDR2 as SVGAGI. Here the CDR3 reads CASRTDRGPTYEQYF. In DNA, the CDR3 is TGTGCCAGCAGGACGGACAGGGGGCCGACCTACGAGCAGTACTTC.

This rearrangement joins TRBV19 to TRBJ2-5, with D hard to call. Per germline, CDR1 LNHDA and CDR2 SQIVND (reference sequence). V dropped 5 bases and J dropped 0 bases, with 13 bases sitting between them. The CDR3 consists of 15 residues. The CDR3: CASSLRLAYQETQYF. In DNA form, the CDR3 reads TGTGCCAGTAGTTTAAGGCTGGCGTACCAAGAGACCCAGTACTTC.

The rearrangement links TRBV11-3 to TRBJ2-5; D possibly corresponds to TRBD1 (6 bases). The CDR3 totals 13 residues. The V and J ends lost 3 bases and 5 bases respectively, with 10 bases between them. CDR1 and CDR2 (germline): SGHNT, YENEEA. The CDR3 DNA reads as TGTGCCAGCAGCTTGACAGGAAGGGAGACCCAGTACTTC. Amino acid sequence: CASSLTGRETQYF. Full variable domain (remainder filled in from reference TRBV11-3 and TRBJ2-5): EAGVVQSPRYKIIEKKQPVAFWCNPISGHNTLYWYLQNLGQGPELLIRYENEEAVDDSQLPKDRFSAERLKGVDSTLKIQPAELGDSAVYLCASSLTGRETQYFGPGTRLLVL.

With regard to this clone: The same CDR3 is also encoded by other DNA sequences in this sample. The chain recombines TRBV5-1 with TRBJ1-3; maybe TRBD1 (5 bases). The CDR3 length is 16 residues. Germline V gene lookup returns CDR1 SGHRS and CDR2 YFSETQ. V gave up 1 base and J gave up 4 bases, with 15 bases separating them. CDR3 coding DNA: TGCGCCAGCAGCTTGTTGGGACCGAATTCCGGAAACACCATATATTTT. Its translation: CASSLLGPNSGNTIYF.

This clone has more than one count but fewer than ten. V usage is TRBV30 and J usage is TRBJ1-5, with unresolved D. Germline assignment: CDR1 GTSNPN and CDR2 SVGIG (reference sequence). V shed 2 bases and J shed 0 bases, with 5 bases lying between them. The CDR3 contains 13 residues. This chain's CDR3 is CAWSQNSNQPQHF. In nucleotides, the CDR3 is TGTGCCTGGAGTCAGAATAGCAATCAGCCCCAGCATTTT. Looking up the rest from reference TRBV30 and TRBJ1-5 gives the full variable domain: SQTIHQWPATLVQPVGSPLSLECTVEGTSNPNLYWYRQAAGRGLQLLFYSVGIGQISSEVPQNLSASRPQDRQFILSSKKLLLSDSGFYLCAWSQNSNQPQHFGDGTRLSIL.

The chain employs TRBV4-2 and TRBJ1-2, with D uncertain. In germline, CDR1 is LGHNA, CDR2 YNFKEQ. V was trimmed by 1 base and J by 0 bases, leaving 9 bases between them. This CDR3 has 15 residues. CDR3 protein: CASSQVEISNYGYTF. The DNA of the CDR3 is TGTGCCAGCAGCCAAGTGGAGATTTCTAACTATGGCTACACCTTC.

J is TRBJ2-7 and V is TRBV5-1, with 8 bases matching TRBD1. This CDR3 contains 15 residues. Germline trimming cut 4 bases from V and 6 bases from J; bases unmatched to any gene: 12. Germline CDR1 reads SGHRS; CDR2 reads YFSETQ. The CDR3, as DNA: TGCGCCAGCAGCCCCACTTACAGGGGGTCGGGCGAGCAGTACTTC. This translates into CASSPTYRGSGEQYF.

The chain has TRBV28 and TRBJ2-3, with D unclear. Germline V lookup: CDR1 MDHEN, CDR2 SYDVKM. This CDR3 region has 12 residues. V was cut by 6 bases and J by 8 bases, with 12 bases left in between. CDR3 in amino acids: CASSSGGATQYF. CDR3 sequence (DNA): TGTGCCAGCAGCTCCGGCGGCGCTACGCAGTATTTT.

This clone was seen more than once but under ten times. V and J are TRBV6-1 and TRBJ1-2; D gene ambiguous. Germline CDR1 is MNHNS and CDR2 is SASEGT. This CDR3 has 12 amino acids. The V and J ends lost 2 bases and 7 bases respectively, with 8 bases between them. Here the CDR3 DNA reads TGTGCCAGCAGTGAATCAGCAGGTGGCTACACCTTC. Translation gives CASSESAGGYTF.

V usage is TRBV28 and J usage is TRBJ2-1; maybe TRBD2 (6 bases). Germline V lookup: CDR1 MDHEN, CDR2 SYDVKM. V was pared by 3 bases and J by 2 bases, with 14 bases between. This CDR3 has 16 amino acids. CDR3 sequence reads: CASSFPGLPPYNEQFF. CDR3 DNA: TGTGCCAGCAGTTTCCCCGGACTACCTCCCTACAATGAGCAGTTCTTC.

The V and J genes are TRBV2 and TRBJ1-1, with D maybe TRBD1 (5 bases). V lost 5 bases and J 4 bases, leaving 14 bases between the germline ends. Germline V lookup: CDR1 SNHLY, CDR2 FYNNEI. There are 14 residues in the CDR3. The CDR3 loop is CASSTLRDGTEAFF. The CDR3 DNA reads as TGTGCCAGCAGTACTCTCAGGGATGGCACTGAAGCTTTCTTT. Complete variable domain (other parts from reference TRBV2 and TRBJ1-1): EPEVTQTPSHQVTQMGQEVILRCVPISNHLYFYWYRQILGQKVEFLVSFYNNEISEKSEIFDDQFSVERPDGSNFTLKIRSTKLEDSAMYFCASSTLRDGTEAFFGQGTRLTVV.

The rearrangement joins TRBV7-2 to TRBJ2-7; no clear D. Germline values: CDR1 SGHTA, CDR2 FQGNSA. The length of the CDR3 is 12 residues. V was cut by 6 bases and J by 3 bases, with 9 bases left in between. CDR3 nucleotide sequence: TGTGCCAGCAGTCGACTGAACTACGAGCAGTACTTC. Amino acid sequence: CASSRLNYEQYF.